The 16 T cell receptor beta chains given below trace back to one sample, sequenced in a study of OX40 agonist ivuxolimab in advanced cancers. Clones were read by immunoSEQ multiplex PCR, and TCRdb kept only the in-frame ones, dropping some. The profile shows approximately 60,000 clones, around 83% of them singletons. The sequencing here drew on CD4+ or CD8+ T cells sorted from blood, taken in a trial of the OX40 agonist ivuxolimab. The receptors were gathered from an adult with an advanced solid tumor such as melanoma, head and neck, liver or kidney cancer.

The chain couples TRBV6-1 to TRBJ1-1, with D maybe TRBD1 (6 bases). CDR1 and CDR2 from the germline V gene are MNHNS and SASEGT. With 0 bases removed from V and 1 base from J, the gap between germline ends came to 18 bases. The CDR3 is made up of 18 amino acids. CDR3 sequence: CASSEAGGHSRRNTEAFF. As DNA, the CDR3 is TGTGCCAGCAGTGAAGCAGGGGGGCACTCACGACGGAACACTGAAGCTTTCTTT.

The CDR3 loop reads CASSLAGTAAGEAFF. The CDR3 nucleotides read TGTGCCAGCAGCTTGGCCGGGACAGCTGCTGGGGAAGCTTTCTTT. The genes are TRBV5-4 and TRBJ1-1; 7 nucleotides match TRBD1. This CDR3 has 15 amino acids. The V and J ends lost 0 bases and 8 bases, in that order; junction bases with no gene match: 10. The germline V gene has CDR1 SGHNT and CDR2 YYREEE (reference sequence).

This clone occurred a few times. The V and J genes are TRBV27 and TRBJ1-5; D not certain. Germline V gives CDR1 MNHEY, CDR2 SMNVEV (reference sequence). The V end was cut by 3 bases, the J end by 7 bases, with 10 bases between. The length of the CDR3 is 13 residues. As DNA, the CDR3 is TGTGCCAGCAGTTTCAGCCGGGCCCAGCCCCAGCATTTT. Its translation is CASSFSRAQPQHF.

The rearrangement links TRBV4-1 to TRBJ1-2; D remains ambiguous. The V gene lost 0 bases and the J gene lost 6 bases, with 14 bases spanning the gap. CDR3 length: 15 residues. Germline-derived CDR1 and CDR2 are MGHRA and YSYEKL. CDR3 DNA: TGCGCCAGCAGCCAAGATCAGTCACCTTGGGATGGCTACACCTTC. Amino acids: CASSQDQSPWDGYTF.

This chain uses TRBV5-1 with TRBJ1-3; 8 bases align to TRBD1. This CDR3 has 16 residues. The ends lost 4 bases at V and 3 bases at J; junction bases unmatched: 9. Germline CDR1 is SGHRS and CDR2 is YFSETQ. The DNA of the CDR3 is TGCGCCAGCAGCACGAATCAGGGGGCCAGTGGAAACACCATATATTTT. Translating gives CASSTNQGASGNTIYF.

CDR3 coding DNA: TGTGCCAGCAGAAATTCCCCTGAAGCTTTCTTT. Translation: CASRNSPEAFF. This chain links TRBV7-9 with TRBJ1-1; the D is unclear. Germline CDR1 is SEHNR and CDR2 is FQNEAQ (reference sequence). Trimming cost V 6 bases and J 6 bases, with 8 bases left between them. CDR3 length: 11 residues.

The chain uses TRBV6-4 and TRBJ1-2, with D possibly TRBD1 on 6 matching bases. V was shortened by 3 bases and J by 8 bases, with 22 bases between the two germline ends. This CDR3 is built from 16 residues. Germline V gene sequence: CDR1 MRHNA, CDR2 SNTAGT. CDR3 amino acids: CASSERQDSSFEGYTF. CDR3 coding DNA: TGTGCCAGCAGTGAAAGACAGGACAGTAGCTTTGAAGGCTACACCTTC.

The rearrangement joins TRBV11-2 to TRBJ2-6; D is unresolved. Germline CDR1 reads SGHAT; CDR2 reads FQNNGV. There are 13 residues in the CDR3. Trimming shortened V by 3 bases and J by 4 bases, and 4 bases separated the two germline ends. The CDR3 protein is CASSLAGANVLTF. CDR3 nucleotide sequence: TGTGCCAGCAGCTTGGCAGGGGCCAACGTCCTGACTTTC.

The chain links TRBV7-9 to TRBJ1-1; a possible D gene is TRBD1 (5 bases). The CDR3 sequence is 15 residues long. In germline, CDR1 is SEHNR, CDR2 FQNEAQ (reference sequence). Trimming removed 1 base at V and 4 bases at J, with 13 bases between. CDR3 nucleotides: TGTGCCAGCAGCTTAGGGTGGGGGAGCATCACTGAAGCTTTCTTT. It specifies CASSLGWGSITEAFF.

The V gene is TRBV7-9, the J gene TRBJ2-1; 8 nucleotides align to TRBD2. After removal of 5 bases from V and 0 bases from J, the junction contained 0 bases not matched to a gene. CDR3 size: 14 residues. Germline lookup yields CDR1 SEHNR and CDR2 FQNEAQ (reference sequence). CDR3 amino acids: CASSRGGSYNEQFF. CDR3 bases: TGTGCCAGCAGCCGGGGGGGCTCCTACAATGAGCAGTTCTTC.

The rearrangement joins TRBV5-6 to TRBJ1-1, with TRBD1 identical over 9 bases. Germline loops: CDR1 SGHDT, CDR2 YYEEEE. V lost 1 base, J lost 2 bases, and 0 bases stayed unmatched. This CDR3 contains 14 residues. This CDR3 is CASSLTGGNTEAFF. The CDR3 nucleotides read TGTGCCAGCAGCTTGACAGGGGGCAACACTGAAGCTTTCTTT.

The V call is TRBV6-1, the J call TRBJ1-5; 7 nucleotides match TRBD1. The CDR3 loop spans 18 amino acids. The junction had 11 bases not matched to a gene; V was cut back by 3 bases and J by 0 bases. CDR1 MNHNS and CDR2 SASEGT come from the germline V gene. The CDR3 DNA reads TGTGCCAGCAGTGACGACAGGGCCCCAAGGGATAGCAATCAGCCCCAGCATTTT. It is translated as CASSDDRAPRDSNQPQHF.

The CDR3 loop reads CASSLEGNTGELFF. CDR3 nucleotide sequence: TGCGCCAGCAGCTTGGAAGGGAACACCGGGGAGCTGTTTTTT. This chain links TRBV5-1 with TRBJ2-2; unclear D gene. The CDR3 covers 14 residues. V shed 0 bases and J shed 1 base, with 4 bases lying between them. Per the germline V gene, CDR1 is SGHRS and CDR2 is YFSETQ.

This rearrangement joins TRBV18 to TRBJ1-2; 10 positions match TRBD1. The CDR3 is 16 residues long. V dropped 6 bases and J dropped 4; count of bases not matched to a gene: 11. The germline CDR1 and CDR2 sequences are KGHSH and LQKENI. In nucleotides, the CDR3 is TGTGCCAGCTCGATTTCCGGGACAGGGGTTAGCTATGGCTACACCTTC. Encoded protein: CASSISGTGVSYGYTF.

The gene calls are TRBV4-2 and TRBJ1-3, with D maybe TRBD1 (5 bases). In germline, CDR1 is LGHNA, CDR2 YNFKEQ. Trimming took 1 base from V and 2 from J, leaving 15 bases between them. The CDR3 runs to 17 residues. The CDR3 protein is CASSQGAGQGAGNTIYF. CDR3 nucleotide sequence: TGTGCCAGCAGCCAAGGGGCGGGGCAGGGTGCTGGAAACACCATATATTTT.

This chain connects TRBV19 to TRBJ1-3; no reliable D call. CDR1 and CDR2 (germline): LNHDA, SQIVND (reference sequence). The CDR3 consists of 16 residues. Between the trimmed V and J ends, which lost 7 bases and 1 base, there was a span of 17 bases. CDR3 protein: CASTPLGLTSGNTIYF. The CDR3 DNA reads TGTGCCAGTACCCCTCTGGGCCTAACATCTGGAAACACCATATATTTT.